In its sample, the clone carrying this T cell receptor beta chain was seen many times. Its antigen is still unknown. With V trimmed by 5 bases and J by 5 bases, 5 bases remained unmatched. The V gene's germline CDR1 is SEHNR and CDR2 FQNEAQ (reference sequence). CDR3 length: 15 amino acids. The record originates from a study of Graves' ophthalmopathy and Graves' hyperthyroidism. General observations from the study: Blood also contained most of the expanded thyroid clonotypes above 0.001 frequency.

Presentation of ophthalmopathy in the donors involved moderate-to-severe activity, CAS ≥3, NOSPECS ≥4 and a duration under 3 months. Reliance was placed on clinical symptoms, serum thyroxine, TRAb, thyroid ultrasound and orbital computed tomography for diagnosis. As the starting material, approximately 10 ml of fresh peripheral blood yielded the PBMCs. The authors amplified TCR beta CDR3 regions from RNA transcripts. Investigators did first-round RT-PCR with HTBI primers, then second-round multiplex PCR. TCRdb independently ran MiXCR on the multiplex PCR reads; one entry per CDR3 protein. This sample carries 600,000 to 700,000 distinct CDR3 sequences, roughly 39% of them seen once, and the ten largest clones take around 3%.

Sequencing was performed on peripheral blood. The chain combines TRBV7-9 with TRBJ2-2; TRBD2 matches 10 bases. This clonotype was sampled from an adult man with Graves' ophthalmopathy. The CDR3 coding sequence is TGTGCCAGCAGCAGGACTAGCGGAGTAACCGGGGAGCTGTTTTTT. Its translation is CASSRTSGVTGELFF.